The 27 T cell receptor beta chains below all came from one sample that was sequenced in a study of blood T cell repertoires in COVID-19. Assay used: immunoSEQ multiplex PCR; TCRdb lists only in-frame clones, some missing. Of more than 45,000 clones in the sample, 90% were seen once. Sequencing was carried out using peripheral blood. The receptors were gathered from a human donor in a cohort sampled during active COVID-19.

This clone was seen just once. This chain links TRBV3-1 (or the pseudogene TRBV3-2) with TRBJ2-6; 12 nucleotides agree with TRBD2. There are 18 residues in the CDR3. CDR1 and CDR2 (germline): LGHDT, YNNKEL (reference sequence). After removal of 3 bases from V and 2 bases from J, the junction contained 5 bases not matched to a gene. This CDR3 reads CASSQDLAGGTGANVLTF. Here the CDR3 DNA reads TGTGCCAGCAGCCAGGACCTAGCGGGAGGGACTGGGGCCAACGTCCTGACTTTC.

The chain combines TRBV21-1 with TRBJ2-7; whether TRBD2, the table's D call, matches the DNA was not checked. TRBV21-1 is marked as a pseudogene. The CDR3 has 13 amino acids. In nucleotides, the CDR3 is TGTGCCAGCAAAGGGACTCACTTCTACGAGCAGTACTTC. Translated, it gives CASKGTHFYEQYF.

This clone was recorded only once. CDR3 sequence (DNA): TGTGCCAGCAGACCCGGGGTAGCGGGAGTTGACAATGAGCAGTTCTTC. Translating gives CASRPGVAGVDNEQFF. The rearrangement links TRBV2 to TRBJ2-1, with 9 bases fitting TRBD2. V was clipped by 6 bases and J by 5 bases; unmatched bases: 11. The CDR3 has 16 amino acids. Germline V gene lookup returns CDR1 SNHLY and CDR2 FYNNEI.

The chain has TRBV28 and TRBJ2-1, with 10 nucleotides matching TRBD2. The CDR3 covers 16 residues. CDR1 is MDHEN, CDR2 SYDVKM, per germline. V trimming: 4 bases; J trimming: 1 base; junction bases outside the gene matches: 4. CDR3 nucleotides: TGTGCCAGCAGTTCGTCAGCGGGAGGGTCCTACAATGAGCAGTTCTTC. This encodes CASSSSAGGSYNEQFF. The entire variable domain, with the rest obtained from reference TRBV28 and TRBJ2-1, is as follows: DVKVTQSSRYLVKRTGEKVFLECVQDMDHENMFWYRQDPGLGLRLIYFSYDVKMKEKGDIPEGYSVSREKKERFSLILESASTNQTSMYLCASSSSAGGSYNEQFFGPGTRLTVL.

The chain has TRBV30 and TRBJ2-1, with D tentatively TRBD1 (5 bases). This CDR3 has 12 residues. Germline V gene sequence: CDR1 GTSNPN, CDR2 SVGIG (reference sequence). V was clipped by 5 bases and J by 6 bases, with 11 bases between them. The CDR3 DNA is TGTGCCTGGTCCAGGGATACCAATGAGCAGTTCTTC. Its translation is CAWSRDTNEQFF.

The J gene is TRBJ2-1, the V gene TRBV19, with TRBD2 matching 10 bases. The CDR3 extends over 13 amino acids. J gave up 15 bases and V 3 bases, and 8 bases lay outside the gene matches. Germline loops: CDR1 LNHDA, CDR2 SQIVND (reference sequence). The CDR3 region is CASSITGLAPLFF. The CDR3 DNA reads TGTGCCAGTAGTATTACGGGACTAGCGCCTCTGTTCTTC. The entire variable domain, with the rest obtained from reference TRBV19 and TRBJ2-1, is as follows: DGGITQSPKYLFRKEGQNVTLSCEQNLNHDAMYWYRQDPGQGLRLIYYSQIVNDFQKGDIAEGYSVSREKKESFPLTVTSAQKNPTAFYLCASSITGLAPLFFGPGTRLTVL.

The V call is TRBV7-9, the J call TRBJ2-5, with a tentative D call TRBD1 (5 bases). Germline loops: CDR1 SEHNR, CDR2 FQNEAQ (reference sequence). CDR3 size: 13 residues. V was cut by 5 bases and J by 5 bases, with 12 bases left in between. The DNA for the CDR3 is TGTGCCAGCAGCCACGGACACCGGGAGACCCAGTACTTC. Translation gives CASSHGHRETQYF.

The V and J genes are TRBV24-1 and TRBJ2-5, with D unresolved. The CDR3 has 13 residues. Trimming removed 3 bases from V and 6 bases from J, with 10 bases in between. Germline lookup yields CDR1 KGHDR and CDR2 SFDVKD. DNA for the CDR3: TGTGCCACCAGTGATAGACACGCAAAGACCCAGTACTTC. This translates into CATSDRHAKTQYF.

The gene calls are TRBV7-9 and TRBJ1-2; 9 nucleotides align to TRBD1. V lost 5 bases and J lost 7; bases outside the gene matches: 8. CDR3 size: 14 residues. The germline V gene has CDR1 SEHNR and CDR2 FQNEAQ (reference sequence). The CDR3 region is CASSPRTGAFGYTF. CDR3 nucleotide sequence: TGTGCCAGCAGCCCTAGGACAGGGGCGTTTGGCTACACCTTC.

The V call is TRBV30, the J call TRBJ1-2; TRBD1 matches at 7 bases. V was clipped by 2 bases and J by 8 bases; unmatched bases: 11. The CDR3 sequence is 14 residues long. Germline assignment: CDR1 GTSNPN and CDR2 SVGIG (reference sequence). The CDR3 nucleotides read TGTGCCTGGAGTCACGCGACAGGGAAGAAGGGCTACACCTTC. Amino acids: CAWSHATGKKGYTF.

The genes are TRBV12-5 and TRBJ2-5, with TRBD2 as a possible D gene (7 bases). Per germline, CDR1 LGHNT and CDR2 FRNRAP. This CDR3 comprises 14 residues. Deletions cut 5 bases from V and 5 bases from J, with 15 bases between. The CDR3 DNA reads as TGTGCTAGTGGTCCCCGGAGGGGGGGTGAGACCCAGTACTTC. It translates to CASGPRRGGETQYF.

The genes are TRBV6-5 and TRBJ1-5; TRBD1 might be the D (6 bases). There are 14 residues in the CDR3. CDR1 and CDR2 (germline): MNHEY, SVGAGI. The V and J ends lost 7 bases and 5 bases respectively, with 15 bases between them. CDR3 loop: CASNTNRVDQPQHF. CDR3 nucleotides: TGTGCCAGCAATACGAACAGGGTGGATCAGCCCCAGCATTTT.

The V and J genes are TRBV14 and TRBJ2-7, with TRBD1 as a possible D gene (6 bases). Germline CDR1 is SGHDN and CDR2 is FVKESK. Trimming took off 2 bases at V and 4 bases at J, with 15 bases between the two ends. The CDR3 spans 15 residues. The chain's CDR3 is CASSQHGQRLYEQYF. The CDR3 bases are TGTGCCAGCAGCCAACATGGACAGCGATTATACGAGCAGTACTTC.

J is TRBJ2-5 and V is TRBV4-1, with 16 bases that match TRBD2. Germline V gene sequence: CDR1 MGHRA, CDR2 YSYEKL. CDR3 size: 17 residues. Trimming cost V 0 bases and J 2 bases; bases outside gene matches: 0. The CDR3 DNA is TGCGCCAGCAGCCAAGAGGGACTAGCGGGAGGGCAAGAGACCCAGTACTTC. Amino acids: CASSQEGLAGGQETQYF.

This clone was seen just once. The rearrangement joins TRBV19 to TRBJ2-7, with no clear D. Germline CDR1 LNHDA, CDR2 SQIVND (reference sequence). This CDR3 has 13 residues. V lost 1 base to trimming and J lost 3 bases, with 7 bases between them. The DNA of the CDR3 is TGTGCCAGTAGTATAGGCTACGGCTACGAGCAGTACTTC. It codes for CASSIGYGYEQYF.

The rearrangement links TRBV6-5 to TRBJ2-7, with D maybe TRBD2 (6 bases). Germline lookup yields CDR1 MNHEY and CDR2 SVGAGI. CDR3 length equals 15 residues. V gave up 8 bases and J gave up 2 bases, with 19 bases separating them. The chain's CDR3 is CASYFRAGPPYEQYF. The CDR3 DNA is TGTGCCAGCTACTTCAGGGCGGGACCTCCCTACGAGCAGTACTTC.

The chain has TRBV5-1 and TRBJ2-7, with D maybe TRBD2 (6 bases). V lost 0 bases to trimming and J lost 2 bases, with 9 bases between them. Germline CDR1 is SGHRS and CDR2 is YFSETQ. This CDR3 contains 14 residues. CDR3 protein: CASSLGASAYEQYF. DNA of the CDR3: TGCGCCAGCAGCTTGGGGGCTAGCGCCTACGAGCAGTACTTC.

The J gene is TRBJ1-1, the V gene TRBV5-6, with TRBD1 as a possible D gene (6 bases). Between the trimmed V and J ends, which lost 4 bases and 0 bases, there was a span of 16 bases. The CDR3 spans 16 residues. Per germline, CDR1 SGHDT and CDR2 YYEEEE. For the CDR3, the DNA is TGTGCCAGCAGCGGGGGGGGGCCGAGGATGAACACTGAAGCTTTCTTT. Its translation is CASSGGGPRMNTEAFF.

The chain joins TRBV28 to TRBJ2-1; D may be TRBD1 (6 bases). Germline V gene data show CDR1 as MDHEN and CDR2 as SYDVKM. CDR3 length: 15 amino acids. Trimming cost V 5 bases and J 8 bases, with 19 bases left between them. Here the CDR3 reads CASSQGLTGVDEQFF. The CDR3 region has the DNA TGTGCCAGCAGTCAGGGGTTAACAGGAGTCGATGAGCAGTTCTTC.

The gene calls are TRBV7-7 and TRBJ2-5; TRBD2 aligns across 12 bases. Germline values: CDR1 SSHAT, CDR2 FNYEAQ (reference sequence). This CDR3 contains 14 residues. The junction had 3 bases not matched to a gene; V was cut back by 5 bases and J by 5 bases. CDR3 residues: CASSRTSGIETQYF. In DNA, the CDR3 is TGTGCCAGCAGCCGGACTAGCGGGATTGAGACCCAGTACTTC.

The chain carries TRBV10-3 and TRBJ2-7, with D possibly being TRBD1 (6 bases). The V end was cut by 2 bases, the J end by 7 bases, with 12 bases between. The CDR3 runs 13 residues. Germline V gene data show CDR1 as ENHRY and CDR2 as SYGVKD. DNA for the CDR3: TGTGCCATCAGTGAGAAGACAGGTGGGGAGCAGTACTTC. Residues: CAISEKTGGEQYF.

This clone has only a few counts. The chain employs TRBV9 and TRBJ1-2; D unclear. Trimming took 1 base from V and 8 from J, leaving 9 bases between them. Germline CDR1 is SGDLS and CDR2 is YYNGEE. CDR3 length: 12 residues. The CDR3 sequence: CASSVTAGGYTF. The CDR3 DNA reads as TGTGCCAGCAGCGTAACGGCAGGAGGCTACACCTTC.

The chain recombines TRBV10-3 with TRBJ1-5; tentatively, D is TRBD1 (6 bases). The V end was cut by 6 bases, the J end by 3 bases, with 12 bases between. The length of the CDR3 is 14 residues. CDR1 and CDR2 from the germline V gene are ENHRY and SYGVKD. The CDR3 DNA reads as TGTGCCATCAGCGAAGGACAGAACAATCAGCCCCAGCATTTT. Its protein is CAISEGQNNQPQHF.

This clone has just one count. The sample holds other DNA sequences that translate to the same CDR3. V gene TRBV5-1 combines with J gene TRBJ1-2, with a possible D match to TRBD1 (6 bases). CDR3 length: 13 residues. CDR1 is SGHRS and CDR2 is YFSETQ in the germline V gene. V lost 5 bases to trimming and J lost 3 bases, with 11 bases between them. The CDR3 loop is CASSSAGDYGYTF. The CDR3 nucleotides read TGCGCCAGCAGTTCCGCAGGGGACTATGGCTACACCTTC.

In its sample, this clone was seen once. The V gene is TRBV6-5, the J gene TRBJ2-7; maybe TRBD1 (6 bases). V gave up 6 bases and J gave up 3 bases, with 9 bases separating them. The germline V gene encodes CDR1 MNHEY and CDR2 SVGAGI. CDR3 length: 12 residues. CDR3 loop: CASRAQGYEQYF. CDR3 sequence (DNA): TGTGCCAGCAGAGCACAGGGCTACGAGCAGTACTTC.

The chain couples TRBV19 to TRBJ2-1, with TRBD2 matching over 10 bases. J lost 8 bases, V lost 3 bases, and 7 bases had no gene match. This CDR3 is built from 15 residues. The germline CDR1 and CDR2 sequences are LNHDA and SQIVND (reference sequence). CDR3: CASSIGLAVLDEQFF. The CDR3 region has the DNA TGTGCCAGTAGTATCGGACTAGCGGTCTTGGATGAGCAGTTCTTC.

This chain connects TRBV19 to TRBJ2-1; TRBD2 matches at 8 bases. The germline V gene has CDR1 LNHDA and CDR2 SQIVND (reference sequence). The CDR3 has 15 residues. Germline trimming cut 3 bases from V and 9 bases from J; bases unmatched to any gene: 10. CDR3 bases: TGTGCCAGTAGTATCCCCCCGGGAGGGCCGAGTGAGCAGTTCTTC. This codes for CASSIPPGGPSEQFF.